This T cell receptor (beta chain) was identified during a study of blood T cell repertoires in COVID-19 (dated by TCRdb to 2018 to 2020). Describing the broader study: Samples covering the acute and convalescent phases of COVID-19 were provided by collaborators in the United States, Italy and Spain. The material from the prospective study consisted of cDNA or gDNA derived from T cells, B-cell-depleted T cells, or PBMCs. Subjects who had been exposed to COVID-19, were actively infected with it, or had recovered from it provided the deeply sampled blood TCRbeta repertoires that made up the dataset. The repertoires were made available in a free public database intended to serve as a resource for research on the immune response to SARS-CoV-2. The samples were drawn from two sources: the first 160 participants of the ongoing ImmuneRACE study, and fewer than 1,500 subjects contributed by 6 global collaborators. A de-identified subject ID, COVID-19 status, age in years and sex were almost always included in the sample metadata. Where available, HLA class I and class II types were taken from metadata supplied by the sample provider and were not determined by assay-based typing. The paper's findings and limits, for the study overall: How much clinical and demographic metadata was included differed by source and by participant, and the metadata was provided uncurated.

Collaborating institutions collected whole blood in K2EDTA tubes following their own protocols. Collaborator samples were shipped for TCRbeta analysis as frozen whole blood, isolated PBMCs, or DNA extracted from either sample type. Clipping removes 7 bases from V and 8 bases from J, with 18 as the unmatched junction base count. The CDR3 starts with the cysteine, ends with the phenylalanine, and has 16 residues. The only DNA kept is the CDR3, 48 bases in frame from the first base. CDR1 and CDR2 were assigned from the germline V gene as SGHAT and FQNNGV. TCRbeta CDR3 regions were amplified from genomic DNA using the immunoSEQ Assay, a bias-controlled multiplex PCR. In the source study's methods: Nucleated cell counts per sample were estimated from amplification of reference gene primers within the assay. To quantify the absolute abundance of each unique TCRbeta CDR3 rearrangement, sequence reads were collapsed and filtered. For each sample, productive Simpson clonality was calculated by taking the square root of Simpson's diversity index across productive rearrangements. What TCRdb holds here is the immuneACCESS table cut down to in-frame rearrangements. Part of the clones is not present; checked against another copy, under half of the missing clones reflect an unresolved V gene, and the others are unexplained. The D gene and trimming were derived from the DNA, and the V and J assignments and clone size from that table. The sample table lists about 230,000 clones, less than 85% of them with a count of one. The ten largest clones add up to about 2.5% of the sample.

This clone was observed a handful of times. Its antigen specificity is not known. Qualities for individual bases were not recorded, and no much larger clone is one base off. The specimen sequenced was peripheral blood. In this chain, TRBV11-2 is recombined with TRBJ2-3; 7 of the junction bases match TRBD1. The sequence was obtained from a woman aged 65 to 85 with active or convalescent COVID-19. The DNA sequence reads TGTGCCAGCACCGCTGCCGCGACAGGGTTCAGGGGTACGCAGTATTTT. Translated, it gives CASTAAATGFRGTQYF.